The 17 T cell receptor beta chains listed next were all sequenced from one sample in a study of OX40 agonist ivuxolimab in advanced cancers. Method: immunoSEQ multiplex PCR; TCRdb's copy keeps in-frame clones and lacks some. The sample yields 50,000 or so clones, approximately 89% seen once. Sequenced material: CD4+ or CD8+ T cells sorted from blood, taken in a trial of the OX40 agonist ivuxolimab. Receptors were obtained from an adult with an advanced solid tumor such as melanoma, head and neck, liver or kidney cancer.

This clone is a singleton in its sample. The chain uses TRBV7-9 and TRBJ2-1; 7 bases are a match to TRBD2. This CDR3 has 11 amino acids. CDR1 SEHNR and CDR2 FQNEAQ come from the germline V gene (reference sequence). The trim removed 5 bases at V and 15 bases at J, leaving 7 bases unmatched. CDR3 residues: CASSPGGPSFF. The CDR3 DNA sequence: TGTGCCAGCAGCCCGGGGGGACCCTCGTTCTTC.

The chain recombines TRBV12-5 with TRBJ1-5; D is undetermined. CDR1 LGHNT and CDR2 FRNRAP come from the germline V gene. There are 13 residues in the CDR3. V gave up 6 bases and J gave up 0 bases, with 6 bases separating them. The CDR3 loop reads CASGYGSNQPQHF. CDR3 coding DNA: TGTGCTAGTGGCTACGGTAGCAATCAGCCCCAGCATTTT.

This clone was counted once. The V and J genes are TRBV10-3 and TRBJ2-2; 12 bases align to TRBD2. V gave up 9 bases and J gave up 7 bases; unmatched junction bases: 9. The CDR3 consists of 15 residues. Germline V gene lookup returns CDR1 ENHRY and CDR2 SYGVKD. CDR3 region: CAIASGRVEYGELFF. As DNA, the CDR3 is TGTGCCATTGCTAGCGGGAGGGTGGAATACGGGGAGCTGTTTTTT.

This chain's CDR3 is CASSLIIAGQETQYF. In DNA, the CDR3 is TGTGCCAGCAGCTTAATAATAGCGGGGCAAGAGACCCAGTACTTC. The chain recombines TRBV11-2 with TRBJ2-5; 8 bases match TRBD2. The ends lost 2 bases at V and 2 bases at J; junction bases unmatched: 4. The CDR3 runs 15 residues. Germline V lookup: CDR1 SGHAT, CDR2 FQNNGV.

In DNA, the CDR3 is TGTGCCAGCAGTTACGGGCCTAGCGCGGACAATGAGCAGTTCTTC. Residues: CASSYGPSADNEQFF. V gene TRBV6-6 combines with J gene TRBJ2-1; a weak D match, TRBD2 (6 bases). Germline CDR1 MNHNY, CDR2 SVGAGI (reference sequence). The CDR3 runs 15 residues. V gave up 2 bases and J gave up 5 bases, with 13 bases separating them.

This chain connects TRBV5-5 to TRBJ1-1; D gene unclear. With 1 base removed from V and 0 bases from J, the gap between germline ends came to 4 bases. The CDR3 length is 13 residues. The germline V gene encodes CDR1 SGHKS and CDR2 YYEKEE (reference sequence). CDR3 in DNA: TGTGCCAGCAGCTTGCGTTTGAACACTGAAGCTTTCTTT. Its translation is CASSLRLNTEAFF.

The chain combines TRBV5-1 with TRBJ1-1; tentatively, D is TRBD1 (6 bases). Trimming pared 7 bases from V and 3 bases from J, leaving 10 bases between. Germline CDR1 reads SGHRS; CDR2 reads YFSETQ. The CDR3 is made up of 12 amino acids. The CDR3 protein is CASRTVHTEAFF. CDR3 coding DNA: TGCGCCAGCCGGACAGTACACACTGAAGCTTTCTTT.

This rearrangement joins TRBV4-1 to TRBJ1-1; D is perhaps TRBD1 (5 bases). The germline CDR1 and CDR2 sequences are MGHRA and YSYEKL. The CDR3 extends over 15 amino acids. V dropped 1 base and J dropped 4 bases, with 13 bases sitting between them. CDR3 DNA: TGCGCCAGCAGCCAAGTTAGGGGACTGCTCACTGAAGCTTTCTTT. It codes for CASSQVRGLLTEAFF.

The V call is TRBV6-5, the J call TRBJ1-2; 9 bases are shared with TRBD1. Per the germline V gene, CDR1 is MNHEY and CDR2 is SVGAGI. The CDR3 contains 14 residues. With V trimmed by 4 bases and J by 4 bases, 4 bases remained unmatched. For the CDR3, the DNA is TGTGCCAGCAGTTTGGGGACAGGGATCTATGGCTACACCTTC. Translation: CASSLGTGIYGYTF.

V and J are TRBV9 and TRBJ1-1; D unresolved. V was shortened by 8 bases and J by 4 bases, with 12 bases between the two germline ends. Germline lookup yields CDR1 SGDLS and CDR2 YYNGEE. The CDR3 runs 12 residues. CDR3 in DNA: TGTGCCAGTGGGGATTGGGGCACTGAAGCTTTCTTT. This gives the protein CASGDWGTEAFF.

J is TRBJ2-7 and V is TRBV27; 7 nucleotides agree with TRBD2. CDR3 length: 13 amino acids. The V segment lost 8 bases and the J segment 2 bases; nucleotides outside the gene matches: 6. Germline CDR1 is MNHEY and CDR2 is SMNVEV (reference sequence). The CDR3 sequence is CASGWAGAYEQYF. The DNA for the CDR3 is TGTGCCAGCGGGTGGGCGGGAGCCTACGAGCAGTACTTC.

The rearrangement uses TRBV7-8 and TRBJ2-7; TRBD2 matches at 9 bases. This CDR3 is 15 amino acids long. From germline, CDR1 is SGHVS and CDR2 FQNEAQ. The V gene end was trimmed by 0 bases and the J gene end by 4 bases; junction bases not matched to a gene: 4. This chain's CDR3 is CASSLASGSTYEQYF. In DNA form, the CDR3 reads TGTGCCAGCAGCTTAGCTAGCGGGAGTACTTACGAGCAGTACTTC. Variable domain in full (rest from reference TRBV7-8 and TRBJ2-7): GAGVSQSPRYKVAKRGQDVALRCDPISGHVSLFWYQQALGQGPEFLTYFQNEAQLDKSGLPSDRFFAERPEGSVSTLKIQRTQQEDSAVYLCASSLASGSTYEQYFGPGTRLTVT.

The chain couples TRBV9 to TRBJ2-1; 7 bases fit TRBD1. Unmatched junction bases numbered 3, after V lost 3 bases and J lost 6 bases. The length of the CDR3 is 13 residues. Per germline, CDR1 SGDLS and CDR2 YYNGEE. CDR3 coding DNA: TGTGCCAGCAGCGGTCGACAGGGCAATGAGCAGTTCTTC. Protein sequence: CASSGRQGNEQFF. The full variable domain, with the rest looked up from reference TRBV9 and TRBJ2-1, is DSGVTQTPKHLITATGQRVTLRCSPRSGDLSVYWYQQSLDQGLQFLIQYYNGEERAKGNILERFSAQQFPDLHSELNLSSLELGDSALYFCASSGRQGNEQFFGPGTRLTVL.

The chain has TRBV5-1 and TRBJ2-7; D not certain. Trimming took off 0 bases at V and 3 bases at J, with 7 bases between the two ends. This CDR3 contains 13 residues. The germline gives CDR1 SGHRS, CDR2 YFSETQ. For the CDR3, the DNA is TGCGCCAGCAGCTTGGATCGAAACTACGAGCAGTACTTC. As protein: CASSLDRNYEQYF.

The chain has TRBV28 and TRBJ2-2, with TRBD1 as a possible D gene (5 bases). The CDR3 is 13 residues long. Trimming left V 5 bases short and J 7 bases short, with 11 bases between. Germline-derived CDR1 and CDR2 are MDHEN and SYDVKM. The CDR3 region has the DNA TGTGCCAGCAGTCCCTGGGGCGGCGGGGAGCTGTTTTTT. Encoded protein: CASSPWGGGELFF.

J is TRBJ1-2 and V is TRBV10-2; the D gene is possibly TRBD1 (6 bases). CDR1 WSHSY and CDR2 SAAADI come from the germline V gene. CDR3 size: 16 residues. V was pared by 4 bases and J by 0 bases, with 15 bases between. CDR3 in DNA: TGCGCCAGCAGTGGGGACACGAAAACACCTAACTATGGCTACACCTTC. Amino acids: CASSGDTKTPNYGYTF.

The gene calls are TRBV7-6 and TRBJ2-5, with 10 positions matching TRBD1. In germline, CDR1 is SGHVS, CDR2 FNYEAQ. The junction had 10 bases not matched to a gene; V was cut back by 5 bases and J by 13 bases. CDR3 length equals 13 residues. CDR3 DNA: TGTGCCAGCAGCGCGGACAGGGGGGCCGAGCCGTACTTC. It codes for CASSADRGAEPYF.